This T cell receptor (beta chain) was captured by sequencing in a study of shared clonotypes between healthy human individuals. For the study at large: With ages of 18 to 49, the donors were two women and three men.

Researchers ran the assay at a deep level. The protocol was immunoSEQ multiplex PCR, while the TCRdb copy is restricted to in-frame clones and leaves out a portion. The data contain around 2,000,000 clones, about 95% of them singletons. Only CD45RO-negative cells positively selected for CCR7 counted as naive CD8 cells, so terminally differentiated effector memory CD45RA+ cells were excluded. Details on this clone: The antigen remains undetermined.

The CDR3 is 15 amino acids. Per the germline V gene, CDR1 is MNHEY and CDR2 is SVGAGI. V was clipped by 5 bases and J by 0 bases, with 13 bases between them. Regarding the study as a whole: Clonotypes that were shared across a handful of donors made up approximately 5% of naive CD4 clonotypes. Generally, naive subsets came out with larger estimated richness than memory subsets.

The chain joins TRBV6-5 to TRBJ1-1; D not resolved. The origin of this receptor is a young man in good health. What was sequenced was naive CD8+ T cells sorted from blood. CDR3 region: CASSRVLEMNTEAFF. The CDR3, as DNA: TGTGCCAGCAGTCGGGTCTTGGAGATGAACACTGAAGCTTTCTTT.